The rows below give T cell receptor beta chains drawn from one sample of a study of T cell changes during pregnancy in multiple sclerosis. The assay was immunoSEQ multiplex PCR, and TCRdb's table has in-frame clones only and misses some. The sample shows around 95,000 clones, around 92% of them seen only once. This material consisted of peripheral blood, taken after pregnancy. Receptor source: a female donor with multiple sclerosis, enrolled in a pregnancy study. Both conserved end residues are part of each CDR3. The D gene is left open where the match is weak. The size field is filled for only some rows; it gives once, few, many or a size class.

v_call	clone_size	d_call	j_call	cdr3_nt	cdr3_aa
TRBV7-9	NA	NA	TRBJ1-2	TGTGCCAGCAGCTTAGACTGGGAGGGCTACACCTTC	CASSLDWEGYTF
TRBV5-4	once	TRBD2	TRBJ2-7	TGTGCCAGCAGCCCCGGCGGGACTAGCGGCTACGAGCAGTACTTC	CASSPGGTSGYEQYF
TRBV5-5	few	NA	TRBJ1-2	TGTGCCAGCAGCTTGGCGGTCCGCTCCTATGGCTACACCTTC	CASSLAVRSYGYTF
TRBV5-1	NA	NA	TRBJ2-5	TGCGCCAGCAGCTACGGACTGGGCCAAGAGACCCAGTACTTC	CASSYGLGQETQYF
TRBV6-5	NA	TRBD1	TRBJ1-1	TGTGCCATCAAGGACAGGGACACTGAAGCTTTCTTT	CAIKDRDTEAFF
TRBV25-1	NA	TRBD1	TRBJ1-2	TGTGCCAGCAGTGGATCCCGGGACAGGGTATCGGGGATCTATGGCTACACCTTC	CASSGSRDRVSGIYGYTF
TRBV19	NA	NA	TRBJ2-1	TGTGCCAGTAGTATAGGTTCTCCTAGCGTGGATGAGCAGTTCTTC	CASSIGSPSVDEQFF
TRBV6-1	NA	NA	TRBJ2-1	TGTGCCAGCTTTAACTTATACAATGAGCAGTTCTTC	CASFNLYNEQFF
TRBV7-8	NA	TRBD1	TRBJ1-2	TGTGCCAGCAGCTCTTGGACAGGAACCTCTAACTATGGCTACACCTTC	CASSSWTGTSNYGYTF
TRBV29-1	NA	NA	TRBJ2-3	TGCAGCGTAATCGTAAATACGCAGTATTTT	CSVIVNTQYF
TRBV27	NA	TRBD1	TRBJ1-2	TGTGCCAGCAGTTCCACCCAGGACAGGGTCCACGGCTACACCTTC	CASSSTQDRVHGYTF
TRBV19	few	NA	TRBJ2-2	TGTGCCAGCTTAATCCCGGTAAAGACGGGCACCGGGGAGCTGTTTTTT	CASLIPVKTGTGELFF
TRBV5-1	NA	TRBD1	TRBJ1-1	TGCGCCAGCAGCTTGGCAGGGGGGCACGCTGAAGCTTTCTTT	CASSLAGGHAEAFF
TRBV27	NA	TRBD2	TRBJ2-1	TGTGCCAGCAGTCACGAGGGACTAGCGGGAGGCCAACGGTTCTTC	CASSHEGLAGGQRFF
TRBV4-1	NA	NA	TRBJ2-1	TGCGCCAGCAGCCCCACCGGGTCGCCGGGGAATGAGCAGTTCTTC	CASSPTGSPGNEQFF
TRBV28	NA	TRBD1	TRBJ2-7	TGTGCCAGCAGTTCCTTCGACAGGGGGTTCAACGAGCAGTACTTC	CASSSFDRGFNEQYF
TRBV14	NA	TRBD2	TRBJ2-1	TGTGCCAGCAGCGAGTTAAAAGGCGGGAGGGCCTCCAATGAGCAGTTCTTC	CASSELKGGRASNEQFF
TRBV5-1	NA	TRBD1	TRBJ2-2	TGCGCCAGCAGCATAACCGGGACAGGGAGAACCGGGGAGCTGTTTTTT	CASSITGTGRTGELFF
TRBV28	NA	NA	TRBJ1-5	TGTGCCAGCAGTTCTCTTCAGCCCCAGCATTTT	CASSSLQPQHF
TRBV5-1	NA	NA	TRBJ1-1	TGCGCCAGCAGCTTGGAGGCCAGGGGCTACACTGAAGCTTTCTTT	CASSLEARGYTEAFF
TRBV11-3	NA	TRBD1	TRBJ2-2	TGTGCCAGCACGTCCCCGACAGGGGGTACCAATAAGAACACCGGGGAGCTGTTTTTT	CASTSPTGGTNKNTGELFF
TRBV30	NA	TRBD1	TRBJ1-6	TGTGCCTGGACCCCCAGGACAGGGGGCTGGTCACCCCTCCACTTT	CAWTPRTGGWSPLHF
TRBV20-1	NA	NA	TRBJ2-7	TGCAGTGCTAGGGGCAAATACGAGCAGTACTTC	CSARGKYEQYF
TRBV30	NA	NA	TRBJ1-2	TGTGCCTGGACCCCCGGGGGAGGCGGCTACACCTTC	CAWTPGGGGYTF
TRBV5-1	NA	NA	TRBJ2-7	TGCGCCAGCAGCTTGATGTCTTCCTACGAGCAGTACTTC	CASSLMSSYEQYF
TRBV5-1	NA	TRBD1	TRBJ2-5	TGCGCCAGCAGCGCCGGACAGGGTTGGGAGACCCAGTACTTC	CASSAGQGWETQYF
TRBV27	NA	NA	TRBJ1-3	TGTGCCAGCAGGCCCCAGTCGATCCCTGGAAACACCATATATTTT	CASRPQSIPGNTIYF
TRBV5-1	NA	TRBD2	TRBJ2-7	TGCGCCAGCAGCTTCGAGGGAGGGACCTACGAGCAGTACTTC	CASSFEGGTYEQYF
TRBV6-5	NA	TRBD2	TRBJ2-1	TGTGCCAGCAGTTCCCTAGCGGGAGTGGTCTACAATGAGCAGTTCTTC	CASSSLAGVVYNEQFF
TRBV7-9	NA	NA	TRBJ2-1	TGTGCCAGCAGCTTAGATACTAGTTGGCCGTTCTTC	CASSLDTSWPFF
TRBV5-6	NA	NA	TRBJ2-7	TGTGCCAGCAGCCCGGACACAAACTACGAGCAGTACTTC	CASSPDTNYEQYF
TRBV7-6	NA	TRBD1	TRBJ2-3	TGTGCCAGCAGCGGGACAGCGATCACAGATACGCAGTATTTT	CASSGTAITDTQYF
TRBV29-1	NA	NA	TRBJ2-5	TGCAGCGTTGGACCGGGCCAAGAGACCCAGTACTTC	CSVGPGQETQYF
TRBV9	NA	NA	TRBJ1-1	TGTGCCAGCAGCGTATCCCCGTCCAGGGCAAACACTGAAGCTTTCTTT	CASSVSPSRANTEAFF
TRBV30	once	NA	TRBJ1-1	TGTGCCTGGAATCTCGGACAAGTGAACACTGAAGCTTTCTTT	CAWNLGQVNTEAFF
TRBV4-1	once	TRBD2	TRBJ2-1	TGCGCCAGCAGCCACCTGGGACTAGCGGGATATAATGAGCAGTTCTTC	CASSHLGLAGYNEQFF
TRBV2	NA	NA	TRBJ1-6	TGTGCCAGCAGTGGTCAGGGGCCGAATTCACCCCTCCACTTT	CASSGQGPNSPLHF
TRBV5-6	NA	NA	TRBJ2-7	TGTGCCAGCAGCTTGATTATCATTGACAGTTTCCCCTACGAGCAGTACTTC	CASSLIIIDSFPYEQYF
TRBV12-5	NA	NA	TRBJ2-5	TGTGCTAGTGGCTCATTCCTAGCGTCGGGTGAGACCCAGTACTTC	CASGSFLASGETQYF
TRBV2	NA	NA	TRBJ1-3	TGTGCCAGCAGTGACCCTGACAGGAAAGGAAACACCATATATTTT	CASSDPDRKGNTIYF
TRBV6-5	NA	TRBD2	TRBJ2-5	TGTGCCAGCAGTCCGCGGGAGCGGGAGACCCAGTACTTC	CASSPRERETQYF